This is a list of T cell receptor beta chains from one sample in a study of T cell repertoires in cytomegalovirus infection. TCRdb processed the reads anew with MiXCR; each CDR3 protein has one entry. The sample includes 400,000 to 550,000 distinct CDR3 sequences, 10% to 12% of them seen just once. Sequencing was done on a sample of PBMCs. These receptors were obtained from a human donor in good health (CMV status not recorded). Some clones in this sample may be carry-over from other donors' samples. Each CDR3 is given with its conserved first and last residue. A clone size is listed for some rows: how often the clone was seen (once, few, many), or a class if it is expanded.

-	TRBJ2-4	TRBV27	CASRLTGVSYIQYF
-	TRBJ2-5	TRBV5-6	CASSSTGGYETQYF
few	TRBJ1-2	TRBV29-1	CSVGGTGENFYGYTF
many	TRBJ1-4	TRBV7-8	CASSLGTGDNEKLFF
many	TRBJ1-1	TRBV20-1	CSAGQGGTEAFF
many	TRBJ2-7	TRBV7-7	CASSARTGRYEQYF
-	TRBJ2-5	TRBV2	CASSSGTSGTQTQYF
many	TRBJ2-7	TRBV28	CASSAPGRGVLYGQYF
-	TRBJ2-5	TRBV28	CASTSIGFKETQYF
-	TRBJ2-1	TRBV6-6	CASSYGGARYNEQFF
few	TRBJ1-1	TRBV7-2	CASSPPPAGLTEAFF
many	TRBJ2-1	TRBV5-6	CASSLVPVNNEQFF
-	TRBJ2-4	TRBV18	CASSPFLRGKDIQYF
many	TRBJ1-6	TRBV27	CASSLRVNYSPLHF
-	TRBJ2-1	TRBV5-1	CASSSSSAGVEEQFF
-	TRBJ2-5	TRBV2	CASSRTSRGGAQYF
many	TRBJ1-5	TRBV7-9	CASSPHTTGGGQPQHF
-	TRBJ1-3	TRBV12-3/TRBV12-4	CASRFRGRAVGNTIYF
many	TRBJ2-6	TRBV7-6	CASSWGPRSGANVLTF
many	TRBJ2-1	TRBV27	CASSLWTGENNEQFF
many	TRBJ2-1	TRBV6-1	CASSEDLAQFF
once	TRBJ2-2	TRBV18	CASSLISGELFF
-	TRBJ2-7	TRBV13	CASRSTDSYEQYF
many	TRBJ1-1	TRBV2	CASTPEGLGTEAFF
-	TRBJ2-5	TRBV20-1	CSARDWGRQETQYF
few	TRBJ2-2	TRBV10-3	CAILSGPNTGELFF
few	TRBJ1-2	TRBV5-1	CASSLGQASGYTF
many	TRBJ2-3	TRBV7-2	CASSPLVSSTDTQYF
few	TRBJ2-1	TRBV27	CASSLTGQQGEQFF
many	TRBJ1-1	TRBV7-2	CASSLDSTNTEAFF
-	TRBJ2-2	TRBV29-1	CSVVGDGAGELFF
-	TRBJ2-7	TRBV29-1	CSVGRSYEQYF
few	TRBJ1-1	TRBV29-1	CSVEGASTEAFF
few	TRBJ2-7	TRBV6-8	CASSGKTSISGEQYF
many	TRBJ2-2	TRBV7-6	CASSLARGSVTGELFF
few	TRBJ1-2	TRBV25-1	CASSDAGREYGYTF
many	TRBJ2-7	TRBV28	CASSSSGRSYEQYF
few	TRBJ1-2	TRBV9	CASSVTSRWSYGYTF
many	TRBJ2-3	TRBV20-1	CSASALRGSGLTDTQYF
-	TRBJ2-2	TRBV30	CAWSAGRNTGELFF
many	TRBJ1-2	TRBV6-6	CASRPQGAIVYGYTF
many	TRBJ2-5	TRBV15	CATSREETQYF
-	TRBJ1-2	TRBV2	CASSGWTGPGYTF
-	TRBJ2-6	TRBV5-1	CASSQGPGTGGAGANVLTF
-	TRBJ1-4	TRBV27	CASSAISRLNEKLFF
many	TRBJ2-7	TRBV12-3/TRBV12-4	CASSPLSGGAYEQYF
-	TRBJ1-2	TRBV20-1	CSATNRTWYGYTF
many	TRBJ2-7	TRBV12-3/TRBV12-4	CASSPLDSYEQYF
many	TRBJ2-5	TRBV4-2	CASSQDEAGGKTQYF
many	TRBJ2-5	TRBV7-3	CASSPNFGDSPDF
few	TRBJ1-5	TRBV28	CASTEGTGGWQPQHF
-	TRBJ2-3	TRBV2	CASRTQTSTDTQYF
many	TRBJ2-7	TRBV5-4	CASSLDPTYEQYF
many	TRBJ2-3	TRBV19	CASRPSGTYTDTQYF
few	TRBJ1-2	TRBV7-9	CASSTGVGIYTF
many	TRBJ2-3	TRBV7-9	CASSQGGEQGPDTQYF
many	TRBJ2-3	TRBV6-5	CASSYVGWF
many	TRBJ1-5	TRBV6-1	CASSEGPAAPQHF
many	TRBJ2-1	TRBV6-6	CASSSSLAGGMVEQFF